The 27 T cell receptor beta chains below come from one sample, sequenced in a study of blood T cell repertoires in COVID-19. The protocol was immunoSEQ multiplex PCR, while the TCRdb copy is restricted to in-frame clones and leaves out a portion. The data show over 120,000 clones, roughly four fifths seen once. Sequenced material: PBMCs or T cells enriched from blood (not recorded which). The receptors here all came from a man aged 45-60 years who had recovered from COVID-19.

The chain links TRBV27 to TRBJ1-6; 10 bases match TRBD1. J was trimmed by 7 bases and V by 6 bases; bases with no gene match: 6. From germline, CDR1 is MNHEY and CDR2 SMNVEV (reference sequence). This CDR3 contains 15 residues. The CDR3 loop reads CASRLGTGVNSPLHF. In nucleotides, the CDR3 is TGTGCCAGCAGGCTAGGGACAGGGGTGAATTCACCCCTCCACTTT.

The V call is TRBV7-2, the J call TRBJ2-7; D uncertain. The CDR3 has 14 residues. Germline-derived CDR1 and CDR2 are SGHTA and FQGNSA. V shed 3 bases and J shed 0 bases, with 9 bases lying between them. CDR3 coding DNA: TGTGCCAGCAGCTTCGCCGGTGCCTCCTACGAGCAGTACTTC. Protein: CASSFAGASYEQYF. Full variable domain (rest looked up from reference TRBV7-2 and TRBJ2-7): GAGVSQSPSNKVTEKGKDVELRCDPISGHTALYWYRQSLGQGLEFLIYFQGNSAPDKSGLPSDRFSAERTGGSVSTLTIQRTQQEDSAVYLCASSFAGASYEQYFGPGTRLTVT.

V and J are TRBV6-5 and TRBJ1-5; 7 nucleotides match TRBD1. V dropped 8 bases and J dropped 4; count of bases not matched to a gene: 8. Per the germline V gene, CDR1 is MNHEY and CDR2 is SVGAGI. The CDR3 contains 14 residues. The CDR3 DNA sequence: TGTGCCAGCCGGGACAGCCATCCAAATCAGCCCCAGCATTTT. As protein: CASRDSHPNQPQHF.

The sample holds a few counts of this clone. In the same sample, other DNA sequences code for this CDR3. The chain links TRBV7-9 to TRBJ1-1, with D perhaps TRBD1 (5 bases). This CDR3 is 13 amino acids long. CDR1 is SEHNR, CDR2 FQNEAQ, per germline (reference sequence). The V gene lost 2 bases and the J gene lost 1 base, with 5 bases spanning the gap. Here the CDR3 reads CASSLQGNTEAFF. CDR3 coding DNA: TGTGCCAGCAGCTTACAGGGGAACACTGAAGCTTTCTTT.

This clone was detected once. At the DNA level, this CDR3 is encoded by other sequences in the same sample as well. The chain recombines TRBV4-1 with TRBJ2-2, with 8 nucleotides matching TRBD1. Germline assignment: CDR1 MGHRA and CDR2 YSYEKL. The junction had 3 bases not matched to a gene; V was cut back by 0 bases and J by 0 bases. This CDR3 is 17 amino acids long. The CDR3 spells CASSQDLQGANTGELFF. In DNA, the CDR3 is TGCGCCAGCAGCCAAGATTTACAGGGGGCGAACACCGGGGAGCTGTTTTTT.

This clone was detected once. This rearrangement joins TRBV5-1 to TRBJ2-1; 10 bases align to TRBD2. This CDR3 region has 15 residues. Germline assignment: CDR1 SGHRS and CDR2 YFSETQ. V dropped 0 bases and J dropped 8; count of bases not matched to a gene: 5. For the CDR3, the DNA is TGCGCCAGCAGCTTGGATGCTAGCGGGGGTTATGAGCAGTTCTTC. Its protein product is CASSLDASGGYEQFF.

Comments on this clone: The sample has other DNA sequences that encode this CDR3 too. The chain employs TRBV24-1 and TRBJ1-2; TRBD1 is a possible D gene (6 bases). Trimming removed 4 bases at V and 6 bases at J, with 8 bases between. Germline V lookup: CDR1 KGHDR, CDR2 SFDVKD. This CDR3 spans 12 amino acids. The CDR3 region has the DNA TGTGCCACCAGTGAAAACAGGGATGGCTACACCTTC. Translating gives CATSENRDGYTF.

The DNA of the CDR3 is TGTGCCAGCAGCTTAAGCCTCTACGAGCAGTACTTC. It codes for CASSLSLYEQYF. This chain uses TRBV11-2 with TRBJ2-7; D not resolved. Looked up from germline, CDR1 is SGHAT and CDR2 is FQNNGV. Trimming pared 2 bases from V and 3 bases from J, leaving 5 bases between. This CDR3 is 12 amino acids long.

This clone has more than one count but fewer than ten. For the CDR3, the DNA is TGTGCCAGCAGCTCACCTTTGGGGCCAGAGACCCAGTACTTC. Translating gives CASSSPLGPETQYF. The V and J genes are TRBV5-6 and TRBJ2-5; a weak D match, TRBD1 (5 bases). This CDR3 has 14 residues. Germline CDR1 is SGHDT and CDR2 is YYEEEE. Trimming removed 3 bases from V and 4 bases from J, with 13 bases in between.

This chain connects TRBV28 to TRBJ2-7; no firm D call. Germline CDR1 is MDHEN and CDR2 is SYDVKM. The CDR3 is 12 amino acids. Trimming pared 3 bases from V and 9 bases from J, leaving 12 bases between. CDR3 sequence reads: CASSFGLDRQYF. CDR3 nucleotide sequence: TGTGCCAGCAGTTTCGGGTTAGATCGGCAGTACTTC.

The chain joins TRBV9 to TRBJ1-3, with D tentatively TRBD1 (5 bases). The CDR3 length is 19 residues. V was pared by 0 bases and J by 2 bases, with 21 bases between. The germline gives CDR1 SGDLS, CDR2 YYNGEE. The CDR3 sequence: CASSVEGASGATTGNTIYF. The DNA for the CDR3 is TGTGCCAGCAGCGTAGAGGGCGCAAGCGGGGCAACAACTGGAAACACCATATATTTT.

V gene TRBV2 combines with J gene TRBJ1-4, with 9 bases identical to TRBD1. The CDR3 spans 17 residues. The V and J ends lost 6 bases and 2 bases, in that order; junction bases with no gene match: 10. Germline lookup yields CDR1 SNHLY and CDR2 FYNNEI. The CDR3 sequence is CASRAGTGSFTNEKLFF. CDR3 nucleotides: TGTGCCAGCAGGGCCGGGACAGGGTCTTTCACTAATGAAAAACTGTTTTTT.

The rearrangement joins TRBV5-1 to TRBJ1-1, with 8 bases that match TRBD1. Germline assignment: CDR1 SGHRS and CDR2 YFSETQ. V lost 4 bases, J lost 2 bases, and 7 bases stayed unmatched. The CDR3 runs to 15 residues. Here the CDR3 reads CASSTGQGINTEAFF. The CDR3 DNA reads TGCGCCAGCAGCACCGGACAGGGAATCAACACTGAAGCTTTCTTT.

The V call is TRBV19, the J call TRBJ1-1; D is undetermined. Germline-derived CDR1 and CDR2 are LNHDA and SQIVND (reference sequence). The CDR3 has 17 amino acids. The ends were cut back, 7 bases at V and 4 bases at J, with 25 bases in the middle. This CDR3 reads CASTYIGRVPLGTEAFF. Written as DNA, the CDR3 is TGTGCCAGTACCTACATCGGGAGGGTTCCTCTGGGCACTGAAGCTTTCTTT.

The CDR3, as DNA: TGTGCCTTTGACAGGGGGAACGAAAAACTGTTTTTT. Its protein is CAFDRGNEKLFF. The chain carries TRBV30 and TRBJ1-4; 9 nucleotides agree with TRBD1. The CDR3 extends over 12 amino acids. With V trimmed by 7 bases and J by 8 bases, 5 bases remained unmatched. CDR1 GTSNPN and CDR2 SVGIG come from the germline V gene (reference sequence).

The chain employs TRBV18 and TRBJ1-1; TRBD1 matches at 7 bases. V gave up 8 bases and J gave up 2 bases; unmatched junction bases: 5. Germline V gene data show CDR1 as KGHSH and CDR2 as LQKENI. The CDR3 has 13 amino acids. CDR3: CASKTGTNTEAFF. CDR3 bases: TGTGCCAGCAAGACAGGGACTAACACTGAAGCTTTCTTT.

V usage is TRBV6-2 or TRBV6-3 and J usage is TRBJ1-1; 10 bases are shared with TRBD1. This CDR3 spans 13 amino acids. CDR1 is MNHEY and CDR2 is SVGEGT in the germline V gene. The ends lost 0 bases at V and 11 bases at J; junction bases unmatched: 3. The CDR3 here is CASSYSRGQGAFF. Written as DNA, the CDR3 is TGTGCCAGCAGTTACTCAAGGGGACAGGGGGCTTTCTTT.

The gene calls are TRBV3-1 (or the pseudogene TRBV3-2) and TRBJ2-6; tentatively, D is TRBD2 (5 bases). Trimming pared 3 bases from V and 1 base from J, leaving 10 bases between. The CDR3 has 16 residues. Germline V gene data show CDR1 as LGHDT and CDR2 as YNNKEL (reference sequence). As DNA, the CDR3 is TGTGCCAGCAGCCAGGCCCTAGCATCTGGGGCCAACGTCCTGACTTTC. Translating gives CASSQALASGANVLTF.

The rearrangement uses TRBV20-1 and TRBJ2-7, with 11 bases that match TRBD2. Germline V gene sequence: CDR1 DFQATT, CDR2 SNEGSKA (reference sequence). V shed 3 bases, J shed 3 bases, and the junction held 4 bases outside the gene matches. The CDR3 loop spans 14 amino acids. Here the CDR3 reads CSASGGTSGYEQYF. CDR3 DNA: TGCAGTGCTAGTGGGGGGACTAGCGGCTACGAGCAGTACTTC.

The rearrangement uses TRBV6-5 and TRBJ1-5; D is possibly TRBD1 (6 bases). The CDR3 consists of 16 residues. The V gene's germline CDR1 is MNHEY and CDR2 SVGAGI. The V and J ends lost 0 bases and 4 bases respectively, with 13 bases between them. CDR3 coding DNA: TGTGCCAGCAGTTACTCGAGCAGGGGCGATAATCAGCCCCAGCATTTT. It specifies CASSYSSRGDNQPQHF.

The rearrangement joins TRBV10-2 to TRBJ2-7; a possible D gene is TRBD2 (5 bases). V lost 6 bases to trimming and J lost 4 bases, with 16 bases between them. The CDR3 runs 14 residues. Germline-derived CDR1 and CDR2 are WSHSY and SAAADI. The CDR3 DNA follows: TGCGCCAGCAGCGAGCGGTACGATGGTTACGAGCAGTACTTC. It translates to CASSERYDGYEQYF.

This chain links TRBV19 with TRBJ1-5, with D maybe TRBD1 (5 bases). The germline V gene encodes CDR1 LNHDA and CDR2 SQIVND (reference sequence). The ends were cut back, 5 bases at V and 0 bases at J, with 11 bases in the middle. This CDR3 region has 15 residues. The CDR3 coding sequence is TGTGCCAGTAGTCAGACGACAGTTAGCAATCAGCCCCAGCATTTT. Residues: CASSQTTVSNQPQHF.

The chain combines TRBV18 with TRBJ2-4, with D maybe TRBD1 (6 bases). The V gene's germline CDR1 is KGHSH and CDR2 LQKENI. CDR3 length: 16 residues. V lost 0 bases to trimming and J lost 1 base, with 10 bases between them. This CDR3 reads CASSPPQGVAKNIQYF. In nucleotides, the CDR3 is TGTGCCAGCTCACCACCACAGGGCGTCGCCAAAAACATTCAGTACTTC.

This sequence joins TRBV3-1 (or the pseudogene TRBV3-2) and TRBJ1-2, with a tentative D call TRBD1 (5 bases). Trimming left V 0 bases short and J 7 bases short, with 21 bases between. Germline values: CDR1 LGHDT, CDR2 YNNKEL (reference sequence). The CDR3 spans 17 residues. The DNA for the CDR3 is TGTGCCAGCAGCCAAGATAATGATAGGGGCGAACGTAGTGGCTACACCTTC. Its translation is CASSQDNDRGERSGYTF.

This chain joins TRBV5-1 and TRBJ1-1; D is unresolved. The CDR3 is 14 residues long. V was trimmed by 5 bases and J by 2 bases, leaving 13 bases between them. The germline V gene encodes CDR1 SGHRS and CDR2 YFSETQ. CDR3 DNA: TGCGCCAGCAGTCAGTCAGTCTTAAACACTGAAGCTTTCTTT. This translates into CASSQSVLNTEAFF.

The rearrangement uses TRBV28 and TRBJ1-2, with 10 bases fitting TRBD1. The CDR3 length is 13 residues. The junction had 5 bases not matched to a gene; V was cut back by 5 bases and J by 8 bases. CDR1 is MDHEN and CDR2 is SYDVKM in the germline V gene. CDR3 amino acids: CASSRQGAEGYTF. The DNA of the CDR3 is TGTGCCAGCAGTCGACAGGGGGCCGAGGGCTACACCTTC.

The sample holds one count of this clone. CDR3 sequence reads: CASRDLTDYGYTF. The CDR3, as DNA: TGTGCCAGCAGGGATCTGACAGACTATGGCTACACCTTC. V usage is TRBV11-2 and J usage is TRBJ1-2; TRBD1 is a possible D gene (5 bases). The CDR3 runs to 13 residues. V lost 6 bases and J 3 bases, leaving 11 bases between the germline ends. Germline V gene lookup returns CDR1 SGHAT and CDR2 FQNNGV.